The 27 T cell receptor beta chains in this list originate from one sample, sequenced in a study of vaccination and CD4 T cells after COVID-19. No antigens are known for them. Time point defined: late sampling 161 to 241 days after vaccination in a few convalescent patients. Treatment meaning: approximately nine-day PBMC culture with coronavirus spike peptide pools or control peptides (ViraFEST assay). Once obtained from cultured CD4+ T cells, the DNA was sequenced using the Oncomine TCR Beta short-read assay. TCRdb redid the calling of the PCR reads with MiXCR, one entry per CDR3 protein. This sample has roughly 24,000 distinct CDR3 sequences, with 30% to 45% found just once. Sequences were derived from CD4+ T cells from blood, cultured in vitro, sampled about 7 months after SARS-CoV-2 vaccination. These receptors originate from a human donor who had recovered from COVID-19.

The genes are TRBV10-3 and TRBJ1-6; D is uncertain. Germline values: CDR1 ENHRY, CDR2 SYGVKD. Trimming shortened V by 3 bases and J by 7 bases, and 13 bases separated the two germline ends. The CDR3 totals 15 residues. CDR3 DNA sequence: TGTGCCATCAGTGACTCGGGCAGGCGGAATTCACCCCTCCACTTT. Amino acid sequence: CAISDSGRRNSPLHF.

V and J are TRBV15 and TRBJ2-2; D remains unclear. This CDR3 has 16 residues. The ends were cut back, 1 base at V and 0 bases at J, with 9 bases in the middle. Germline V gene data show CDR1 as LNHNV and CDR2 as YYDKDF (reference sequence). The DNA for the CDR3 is TGTGCCACCAGCAGAGCAAGGATCGCGAACACCGGGGAGCTGTTTTTT. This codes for CATSRARIANTGELFF.

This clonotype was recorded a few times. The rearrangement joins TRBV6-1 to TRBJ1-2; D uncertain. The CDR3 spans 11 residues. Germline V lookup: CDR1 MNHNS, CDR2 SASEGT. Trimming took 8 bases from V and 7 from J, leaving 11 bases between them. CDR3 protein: CASWGEGGYTF. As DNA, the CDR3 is TGTGCCAGCTGGGGTGAAGGTGGCTACACCTTC.

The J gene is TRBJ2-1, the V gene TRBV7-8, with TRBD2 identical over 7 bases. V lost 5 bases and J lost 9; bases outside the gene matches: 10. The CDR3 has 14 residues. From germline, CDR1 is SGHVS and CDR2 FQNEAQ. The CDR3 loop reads CASSVREGLGEQFF. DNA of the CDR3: TGTGCCAGCAGCGTGAGGGAGGGTTTGGGTGAGCAGTTCTTC.

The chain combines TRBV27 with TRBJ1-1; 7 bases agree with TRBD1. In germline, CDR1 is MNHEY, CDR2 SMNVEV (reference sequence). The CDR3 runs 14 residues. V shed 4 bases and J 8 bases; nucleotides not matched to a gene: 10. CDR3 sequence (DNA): TGTGCCAGCAGTTCCTCTTACGCCAGGGGGGAAGCTTTCTTT. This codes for CASSSSYARGEAFF.

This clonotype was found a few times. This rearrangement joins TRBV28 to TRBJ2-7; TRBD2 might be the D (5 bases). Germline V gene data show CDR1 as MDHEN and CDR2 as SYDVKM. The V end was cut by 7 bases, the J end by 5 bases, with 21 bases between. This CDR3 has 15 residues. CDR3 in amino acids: CASKPGTRVINEQYF. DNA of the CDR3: TGTGCCAGCAAACCAGGTACTAGGGTTATCAACGAGCAGTACTTC.

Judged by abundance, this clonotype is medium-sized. The CDR3: CASSSTSASSYNEQFF. The CDR3 nucleotides read TGTGCCAGCAGCTCGACTAGCGCCAGCTCCTACAATGAGCAGTTCTTC. V and J are TRBV5-4 and TRBJ2-1; 8 positions agree with TRBD2. The CDR3 totals 16 residues. J was trimmed by 0 bases and V by 3 bases; bases with no gene match: 5. The germline V gene has CDR1 SGHNT and CDR2 YYREEE (reference sequence).

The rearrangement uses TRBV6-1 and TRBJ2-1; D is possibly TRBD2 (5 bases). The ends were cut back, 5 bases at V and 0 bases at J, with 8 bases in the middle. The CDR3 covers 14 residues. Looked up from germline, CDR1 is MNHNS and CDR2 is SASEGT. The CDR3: CASSLRGSYNEQFF. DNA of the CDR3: TGTGCCAGCAGTCTTCGGGGCTCCTACAATGAGCAGTTCTTC.

CDR3 loop: CASSLEVNTEAFF. The CDR3 bases are TGTGCCAGCAGCTTGGAAGTGAACACTGAAGCTTTCTTT. The rearrangement uses TRBV7-2 and TRBJ1-1; D not resolved. CDR3 size: 13 residues. Germline V gene sequence: CDR1 SGHTA, CDR2 FQGNSA. The V gene lost 3 bases and the J gene lost 0 bases, with 5 bases spanning the gap. The complete variable domain, with remaining parts taken from reference TRBV7-2 and TRBJ1-1, reads GAGVSQSPSNKVTEKGKDVELRCDPISGHTALYWYRQSLGQGLEFLIYFQGNSAPDKSGLPSDRFSAERTGGSVSTLTIQRTQQEDSAVYLCASSLEVNTEAFFGQGTRLTVV.

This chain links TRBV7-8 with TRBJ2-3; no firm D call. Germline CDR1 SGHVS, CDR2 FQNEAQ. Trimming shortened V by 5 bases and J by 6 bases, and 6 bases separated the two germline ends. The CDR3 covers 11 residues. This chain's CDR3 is CASSRADTQYF. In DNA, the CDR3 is TGTGCCAGCAGCCGCGCGGATACGCAGTATTTT.

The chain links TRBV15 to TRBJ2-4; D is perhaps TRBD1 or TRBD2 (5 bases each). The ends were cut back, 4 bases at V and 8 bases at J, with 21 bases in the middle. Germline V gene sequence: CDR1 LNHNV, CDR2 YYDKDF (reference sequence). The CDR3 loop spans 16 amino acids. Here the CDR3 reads CATSIASGTGMDIQYF. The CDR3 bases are TGTGCCACCAGCATAGCGTCCGGGACCGGTATGGACATTCAGTACTTC.

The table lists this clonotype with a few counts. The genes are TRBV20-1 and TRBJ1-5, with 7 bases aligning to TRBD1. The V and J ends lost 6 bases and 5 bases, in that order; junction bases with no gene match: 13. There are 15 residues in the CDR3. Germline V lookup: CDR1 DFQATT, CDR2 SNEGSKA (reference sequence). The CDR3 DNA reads TGCAGTGCCAGGGAATCGACAGGGTCGGATCAGCCCCAGCATTTT. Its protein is CSARESTGSDQPQHF.

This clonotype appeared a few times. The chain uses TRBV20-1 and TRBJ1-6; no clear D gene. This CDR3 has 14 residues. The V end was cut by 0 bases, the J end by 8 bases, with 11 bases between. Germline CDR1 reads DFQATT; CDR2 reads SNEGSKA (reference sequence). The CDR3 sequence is CSARDVRMHSPLHF. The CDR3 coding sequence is TGCAGTGCTAGAGATGTCAGGATGCATTCACCCCTCCACTTT.

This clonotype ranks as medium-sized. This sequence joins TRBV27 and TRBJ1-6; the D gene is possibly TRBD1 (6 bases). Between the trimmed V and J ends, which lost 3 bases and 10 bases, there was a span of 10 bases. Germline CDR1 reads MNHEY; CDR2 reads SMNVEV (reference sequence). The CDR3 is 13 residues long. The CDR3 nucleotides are TGTGCCAGCAGTTTCGACAGGAGCTCACCCCTCCACTTT. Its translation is CASSFDRSSPLHF.

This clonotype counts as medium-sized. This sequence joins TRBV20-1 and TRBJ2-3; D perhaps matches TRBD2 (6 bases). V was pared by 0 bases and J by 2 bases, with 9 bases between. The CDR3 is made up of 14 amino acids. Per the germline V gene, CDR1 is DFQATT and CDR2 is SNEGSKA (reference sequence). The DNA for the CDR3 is TGCAGTGCTAGAGAAGGCGGGAACACAGATACGCAGTATTTT. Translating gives CSAREGGNTDTQYF.

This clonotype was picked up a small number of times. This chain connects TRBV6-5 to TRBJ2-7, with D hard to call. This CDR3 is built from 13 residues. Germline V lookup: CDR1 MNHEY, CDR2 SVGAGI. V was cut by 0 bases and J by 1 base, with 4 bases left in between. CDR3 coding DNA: TGTGCCAGCAGTTACTCTTATTCCTACGAGCAGTACTTC. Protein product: CASSYSYSYEQYF.

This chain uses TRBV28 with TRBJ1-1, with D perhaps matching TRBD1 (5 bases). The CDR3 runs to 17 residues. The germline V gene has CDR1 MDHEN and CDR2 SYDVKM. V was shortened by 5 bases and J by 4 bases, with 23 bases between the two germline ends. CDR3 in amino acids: CASSKAGQGGRVTEAFF. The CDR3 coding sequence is TGTGCCAGCAGTAAGGCCGGTCAGGGTGGTCGAGTCACTGAAGCTTTCTTT. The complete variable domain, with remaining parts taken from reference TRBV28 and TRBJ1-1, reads DVKVTQSSRYLVKRTGEKVFLECVQDMDHENMFWYRQDPGLGLRLIYFSYDVKMKEKGDIPEGYSVSREKKERFSLILESASTNQTSMYLCASSKAGQGGRVTEAFFGQGTRLTVV.

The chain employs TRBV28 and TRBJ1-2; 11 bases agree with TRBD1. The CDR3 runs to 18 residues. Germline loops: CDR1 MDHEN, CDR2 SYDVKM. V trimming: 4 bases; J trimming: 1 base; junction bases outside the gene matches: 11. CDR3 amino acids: CASSSPGTGGISNYGYTF. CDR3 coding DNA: TGTGCCAGCAGTTCACCCGGGACAGGGGGGATCAGTAACTATGGCTACACCTTC.

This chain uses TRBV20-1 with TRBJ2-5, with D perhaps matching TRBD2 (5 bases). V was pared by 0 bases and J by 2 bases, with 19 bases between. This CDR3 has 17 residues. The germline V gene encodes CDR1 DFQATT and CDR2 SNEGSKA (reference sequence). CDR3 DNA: TGCAGTGCTAGAGATCCGAGGATATCGGGGATACAAGAGACCCAGTACTTC. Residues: CSARDPRISGIQETQYF.

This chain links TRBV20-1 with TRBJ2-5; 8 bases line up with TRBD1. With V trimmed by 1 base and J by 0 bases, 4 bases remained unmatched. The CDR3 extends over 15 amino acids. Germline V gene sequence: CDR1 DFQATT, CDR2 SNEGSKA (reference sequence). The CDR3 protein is CSARGPGGDQETQYF. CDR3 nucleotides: TGCAGTGCTAGAGGTCCAGGGGGCGACCAAGAGACCCAGTACTTC.

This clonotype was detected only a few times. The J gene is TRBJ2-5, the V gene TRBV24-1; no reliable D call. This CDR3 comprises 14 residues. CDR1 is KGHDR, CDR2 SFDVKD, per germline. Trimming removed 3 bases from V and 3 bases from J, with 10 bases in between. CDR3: CATSDTTVEETQYF. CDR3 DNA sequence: TGTGCCACCAGTGATACTACGGTAGAAGAGACCCAGTACTTC.

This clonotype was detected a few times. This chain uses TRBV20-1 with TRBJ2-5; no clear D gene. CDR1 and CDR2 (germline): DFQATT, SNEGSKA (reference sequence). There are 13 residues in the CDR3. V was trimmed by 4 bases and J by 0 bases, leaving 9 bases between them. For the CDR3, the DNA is TGCAGTGCTAACGACGACAACCAAGAGACCCAGTACTTC. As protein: CSANDDNQETQYF.

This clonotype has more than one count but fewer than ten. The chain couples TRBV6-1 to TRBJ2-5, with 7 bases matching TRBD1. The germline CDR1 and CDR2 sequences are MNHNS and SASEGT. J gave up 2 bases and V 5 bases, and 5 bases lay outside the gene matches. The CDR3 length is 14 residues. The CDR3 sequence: CASSPGQSQETQYF. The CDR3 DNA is TGTGCCAGCAGTCCGGGACAGTCACAAGAGACCCAGTACTTC.

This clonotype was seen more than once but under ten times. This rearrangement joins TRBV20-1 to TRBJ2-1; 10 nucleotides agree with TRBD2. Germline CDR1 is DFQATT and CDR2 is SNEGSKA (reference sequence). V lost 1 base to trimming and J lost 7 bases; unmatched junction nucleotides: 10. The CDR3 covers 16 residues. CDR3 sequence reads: CSARGHTSGRGNEQFF. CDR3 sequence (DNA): TGCAGTGCTAGAGGCCATACCAGCGGGAGGGGAAATGAGCAGTTCTTC.

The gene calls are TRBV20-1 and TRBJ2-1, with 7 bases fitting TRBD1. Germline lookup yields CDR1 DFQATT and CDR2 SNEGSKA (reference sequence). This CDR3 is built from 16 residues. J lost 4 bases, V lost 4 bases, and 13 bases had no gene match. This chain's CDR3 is CSAISQDRAIYNEQFF. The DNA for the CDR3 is TGCAGTGCTATCTCTCAAGACAGGGCGATATACAATGAGCAGTTCTTC.

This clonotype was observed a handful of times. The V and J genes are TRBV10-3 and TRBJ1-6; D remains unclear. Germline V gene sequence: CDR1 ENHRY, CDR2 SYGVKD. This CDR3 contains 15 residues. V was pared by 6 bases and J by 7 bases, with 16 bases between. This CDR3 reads CAISPRGQYNSPLHF. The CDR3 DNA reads TGTGCCATCAGCCCGCGGGGTCAGTACAATTCACCCCTCCACTTT.

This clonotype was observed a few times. CDR3 loop: CSERRLAGEDTQYF. The CDR3 nucleotides read TGCAGTGAAAGACGACTAGCGGGAGAAGATACGCAGTATTTT. The chain uses TRBV20-1 and TRBJ2-3; TRBD2 matches 12 bases. The CDR3 loop spans 14 amino acids. Looked up from germline, CDR1 is DFQATT and CDR2 is SNEGSKA (reference sequence). V lost 7 bases, J lost 5 bases, and 7 bases stayed unmatched.